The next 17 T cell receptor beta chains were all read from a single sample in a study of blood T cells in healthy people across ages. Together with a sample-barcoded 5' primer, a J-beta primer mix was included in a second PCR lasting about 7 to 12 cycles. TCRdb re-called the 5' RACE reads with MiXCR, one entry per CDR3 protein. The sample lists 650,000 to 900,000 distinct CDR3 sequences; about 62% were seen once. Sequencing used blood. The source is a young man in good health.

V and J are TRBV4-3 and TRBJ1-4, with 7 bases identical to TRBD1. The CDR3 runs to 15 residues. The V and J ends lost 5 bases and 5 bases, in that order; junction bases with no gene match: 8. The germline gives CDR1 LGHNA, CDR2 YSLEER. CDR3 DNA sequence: TGCGCCAGCAGCTCTACAGGGGAGGGGAATGAAAAACTGTTTTTT. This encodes CASSSTGEGNEKLFF.

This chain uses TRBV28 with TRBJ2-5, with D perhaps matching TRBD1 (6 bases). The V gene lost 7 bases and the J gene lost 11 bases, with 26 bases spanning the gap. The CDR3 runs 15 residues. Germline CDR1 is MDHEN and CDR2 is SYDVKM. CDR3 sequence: CASTSKGVLGREQYF. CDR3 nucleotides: TGTGCCAGCACCTCTAAGGGGGTCCTAGGTAGAGAGCAGTACTTC.

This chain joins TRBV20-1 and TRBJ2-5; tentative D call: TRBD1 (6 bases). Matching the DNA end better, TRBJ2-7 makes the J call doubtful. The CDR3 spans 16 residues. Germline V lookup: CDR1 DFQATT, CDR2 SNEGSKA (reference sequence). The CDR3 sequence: CSARPGHLPFSYEQYF. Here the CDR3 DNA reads TGCAGTGCTAGACCGGGACACTTACCGTTCTCCTACGAGCAGTACTTC.

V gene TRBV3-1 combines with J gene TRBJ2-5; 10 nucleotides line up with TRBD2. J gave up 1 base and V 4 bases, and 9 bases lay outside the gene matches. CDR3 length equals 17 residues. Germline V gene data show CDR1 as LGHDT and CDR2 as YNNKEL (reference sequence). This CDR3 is CASSPRGLADLQETQYF. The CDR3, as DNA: TGTGCCAGCAGCCCCCGAGGACTAGCGGACCTCCAAGAGACCCAGTACTTC.

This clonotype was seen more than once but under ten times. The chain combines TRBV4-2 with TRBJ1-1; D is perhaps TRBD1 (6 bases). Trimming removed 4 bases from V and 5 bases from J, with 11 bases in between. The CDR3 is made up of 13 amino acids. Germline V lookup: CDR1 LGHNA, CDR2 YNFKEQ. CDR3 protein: CASSLGGLTEAFF. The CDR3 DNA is TGTGCCAGCAGCCTAGGGGGGTTGACTGAAGCTTTCTTT.

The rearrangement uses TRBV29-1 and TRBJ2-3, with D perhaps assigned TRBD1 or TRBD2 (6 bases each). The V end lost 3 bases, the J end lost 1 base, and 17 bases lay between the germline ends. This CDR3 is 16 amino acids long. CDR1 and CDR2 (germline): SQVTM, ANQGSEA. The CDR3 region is CSVDDRGQSGTDTQYF. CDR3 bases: TGCAGCGTTGATGACCGGGGGCAATCGGGCACAGATACGCAGTATTTT.

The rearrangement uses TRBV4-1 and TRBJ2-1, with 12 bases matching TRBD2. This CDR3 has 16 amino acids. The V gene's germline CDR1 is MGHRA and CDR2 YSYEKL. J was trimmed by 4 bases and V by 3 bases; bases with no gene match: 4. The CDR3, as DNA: TGCGCCAGCAGCCACCTTGGACTAGCGGGGTACAATGAGCAGTTCTTC. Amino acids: CASSHLGLAGYNEQFF.

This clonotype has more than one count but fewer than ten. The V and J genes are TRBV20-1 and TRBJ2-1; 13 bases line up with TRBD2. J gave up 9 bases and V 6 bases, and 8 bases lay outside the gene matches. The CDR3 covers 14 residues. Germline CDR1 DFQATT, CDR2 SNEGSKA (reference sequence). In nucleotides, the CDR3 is TGCAGTGCGTTAAGGACTAGCGGGGGCGGTGAGCAGTTCTTC. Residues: CSALRTSGGGEQFF.

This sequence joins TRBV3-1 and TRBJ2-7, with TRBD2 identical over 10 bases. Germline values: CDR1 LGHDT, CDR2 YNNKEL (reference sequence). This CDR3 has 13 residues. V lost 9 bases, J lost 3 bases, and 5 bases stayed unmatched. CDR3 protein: CASTLAGDYEQYF. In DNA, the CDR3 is TGTGCCAGTACCCTAGCGGGGGACTACGAGCAGTACTTC.

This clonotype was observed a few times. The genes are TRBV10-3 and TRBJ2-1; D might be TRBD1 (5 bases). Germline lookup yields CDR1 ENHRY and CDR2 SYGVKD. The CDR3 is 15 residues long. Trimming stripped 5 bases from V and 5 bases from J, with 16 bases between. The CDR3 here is CAISPYDSTNNEQFF. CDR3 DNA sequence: TGTGCCATCAGTCCTTACGACAGTACAAACAATGAGCAGTTCTTC.

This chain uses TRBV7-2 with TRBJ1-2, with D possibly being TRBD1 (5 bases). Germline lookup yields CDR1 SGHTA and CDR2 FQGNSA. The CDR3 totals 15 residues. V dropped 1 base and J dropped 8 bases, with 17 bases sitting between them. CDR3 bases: TGTGCCAGCAGCTTAGGGCCTCAGGGAGAGGTGGGCTACACCTTC. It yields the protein CASSLGPQGEVGYTF.

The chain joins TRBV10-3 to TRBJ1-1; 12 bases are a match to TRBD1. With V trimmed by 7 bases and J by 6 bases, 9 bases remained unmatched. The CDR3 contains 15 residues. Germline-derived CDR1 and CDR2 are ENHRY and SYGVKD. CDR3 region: CAITSVGQGASEAFF. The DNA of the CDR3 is TGTGCCATCACCTCCGTGGGACAGGGGGCGTCTGAAGCTTTCTTT.

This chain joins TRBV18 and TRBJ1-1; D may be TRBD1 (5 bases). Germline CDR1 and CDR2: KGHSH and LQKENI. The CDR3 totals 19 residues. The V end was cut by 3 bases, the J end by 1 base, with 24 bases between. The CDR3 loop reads CASSPSGGFGLGANTEAFF. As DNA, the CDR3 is TGTGCCAGCTCACCCTCTGGGGGTTTCGGGTTAGGGGCGAACACTGAAGCTTTCTTT.

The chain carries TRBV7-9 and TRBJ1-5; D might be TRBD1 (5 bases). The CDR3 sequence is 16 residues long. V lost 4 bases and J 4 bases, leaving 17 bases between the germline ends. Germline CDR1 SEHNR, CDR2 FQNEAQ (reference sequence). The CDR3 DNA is TGTGCCAGCAGCTCTGCAGAAACAGGACTAAATCAGCCCCAGCATTTT. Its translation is CASSSAETGLNQPQHF. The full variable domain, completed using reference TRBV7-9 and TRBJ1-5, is DTGVSQNPRHKITKRGQNVTFRCDPISEHNRLYWYRQTLGQGPEFLTYFQNEAQLEKSRLLSDRFSAERPKGSFSTLEIQRTEQGDSAMYLCASSSAETGLNQPQHFGDGTRLSIL.

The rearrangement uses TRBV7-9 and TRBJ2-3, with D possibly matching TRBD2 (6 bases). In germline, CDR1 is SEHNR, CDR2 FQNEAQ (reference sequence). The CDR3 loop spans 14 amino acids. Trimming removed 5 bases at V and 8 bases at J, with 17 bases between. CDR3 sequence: CASSLEDRGGTQYF. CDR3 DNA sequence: TGTGCCAGCAGCCTAGAGGACCGGGGAGGTACGCAGTATTTT.

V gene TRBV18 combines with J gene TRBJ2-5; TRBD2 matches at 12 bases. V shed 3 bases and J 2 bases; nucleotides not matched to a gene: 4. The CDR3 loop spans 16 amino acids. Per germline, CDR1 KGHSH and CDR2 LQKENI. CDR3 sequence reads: CASSPPGLAGQETQYF. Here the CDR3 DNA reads TGTGCCAGCTCACCCCCGGGACTAGCGGGTCAAGAGACCCAGTACTTC.

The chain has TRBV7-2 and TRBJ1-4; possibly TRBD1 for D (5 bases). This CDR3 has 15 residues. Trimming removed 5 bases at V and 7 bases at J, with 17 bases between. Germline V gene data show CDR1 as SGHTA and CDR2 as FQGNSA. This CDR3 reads CASSAAGTRGEKLFF. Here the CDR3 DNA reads TGTGCCAGCAGCGCCGCCGGGACTAGGGGTGAAAAACTGTTTTTT.